One sample yielded the 6 T cell receptor beta chains listed below, sequenced in a study of blood T cell repertoires in COVID-19. Clones were read by immunoSEQ multiplex PCR, and TCRdb kept only the in-frame ones, dropping some. The table lists 300,000 to 400,000 clones, around 83% of them singletons. Sequencing was done on a sample of peripheral blood. The source of these receptors is a man aged 25-45 years with active or convalescent COVID-19.

The V call is TRBV3-1 (or the pseudogene TRBV3-2), the J call TRBJ1-2; D is uncertain. Germline CDR1 and CDR2: LGHDT and YNNKEL (reference sequence). Trimming took off 1 base at V and 4 bases at J, with 7 bases between the two ends. This CDR3 has 13 amino acids. The DNA of the CDR3 is TGTGCCAGCAGCCAAGGTCGAGGCTATGGCTACACCTTC. It codes for CASSQGRGYGYTF.

The V gene is TRBV3-1 (or the pseudogene TRBV3-2), the J gene TRBJ1-2, with D maybe TRBD1 (5 bases). This CDR3 spans 13 amino acids. CDR1 LGHDT and CDR2 YNNKEL come from the germline V gene (reference sequence). V shed 6 bases and J shed 4 bases, with 12 bases lying between them. The CDR3 DNA sequence: TGTGCCAGCAGACACAGGTTCGGCTATGGCTACACCTTC. Its translation is CASRHRFGYGYTF.

This clone was seen more than once but under ten times. The J gene is TRBJ2-3, the V gene TRBV9, with D possibly TRBD2 on 6 matching bases. From germline, CDR1 is SGDLS and CDR2 YYNGEE. V lost 4 bases to trimming and J lost 1 base, with 16 bases between them. The CDR3 spans 16 residues. CDR3 coding DNA: TGTGCCAGCAGCTTCGGAGGAGGGCCGGGCACAGATACGCAGTATTTT. This codes for CASSFGGGPGTDTQYF.

The chain uses TRBV7-3 and TRBJ1-1, with a weak D call TRBD1 (5 bases). From germline, CDR1 is SGHTA and CDR2 FQGTGA. Trimming removed 4 bases at V and 8 bases at J, with 14 bases between. The CDR3 spans 13 residues. The CDR3 region has the DNA TGTGCCAGCAGCTCACACCAGGGTTCAGAAGCTTTCTTT. Translating gives CASSSHQGSEAFF.

This chain uses TRBV5-5 with TRBJ1-5; 7 nucleotides agree with TRBD1. The length of the CDR3 is 14 residues. The V gene end was trimmed by 5 bases and the J gene end by 3 bases; junction bases not matched to a gene: 5. The germline V gene encodes CDR1 SGHKS and CDR2 YYEKEE (reference sequence). The CDR3 DNA is TGTGCCAGCAGTTTTCAGGGGGACAATCAGCCCCAGCATTTT. Translated, it gives CASSFQGDNQPQHF.

The chain has TRBV6-5 and TRBJ2-4, with 11 bases that match TRBD2. The CDR3 covers 16 residues. CDR1 MNHEY and CDR2 SVGAGI come from the germline V gene. Germline trimming cut 4 bases from V and 7 bases from J; bases unmatched to any gene: 9. CDR3 amino acids: CASSSLLAGDENIQYF. In nucleotides, the CDR3 is TGTGCCAGCAGTTCCCTACTAGCGGGAGATGAGAACATTCAGTACTTC.